The 13 T cell receptor beta chains below come from one sample, sequenced in a study of CD8 T cells in ankylosing spondylitis. Study conclusions and caveats: What appeared characteristic of ankylosing spondylitis blood was a TCR beta motif of fewer than ten highly homologous variants.

These receptors' antigens are unknown. TCRdb recomputed calls from the 5' RACE reads with MiXCR, one row per CDR3 protein. The data hold roughly 300,000 distinct CDR3 sequences, with roughly 8% observed a single time. Sequenced sample: blood, either unsorted or a sorted T cell fraction (not recorded which). The receptor set was obtained from a male donor with ankylosing spondylitis.

This clonotype was seen a handful of times. V gene TRBV21-1 combines with J gene TRBJ2-5; no check of the table's D call, TRBD1, against the DNA was made. TRBV21-1 is a recognized pseudogene. The CDR3 is 15 residues long. The CDR3 DNA reads TGTGCCAGCAGAGGTAGGGGGGAGCGTGAAGAGACCCAGTACTTC. It specifies CASRGRGEREETQYF.

This chain joins TRBV20-1 and TRBJ2-5; possible D gene TRBD2, 6 bases. This CDR3 is built from 13 residues. V was shortened by 6 bases and J by 5 bases, with 16 bases between the two germline ends. Germline CDR1 and CDR2: DFQATT and SNEGSKA (reference sequence). The CDR3 nucleotides are TGCAGTGCCGCCCCGGGTGGGGGGGAGACCCAGTACTTC. It yields the protein CSAAPGGGETQYF.

V and J are TRBV20-1 and TRBJ1-5; 10 positions agree with TRBD1. V dropped 3 bases and J dropped 7; count of bases not matched to a gene: 9. Germline CDR1 and CDR2: DFQATT and SNEGSKA (reference sequence). The CDR3 sequence is 15 residues long. Here the CDR3 DNA reads TGCAGTGCTAGTGATCGACAGGGGGCCGGGCAGCCCCAGCATTTT. Protein sequence: CSASDRQGAGQPQHF.

The sample holds a few counts of this clonotype. This chain uses TRBV5-1 with TRBJ2-3; 7 bases fit TRBD2. CDR1 is SGHRS and CDR2 is YFSETQ in the germline V gene. The CDR3 length is 15 residues. J lost 5 bases, V lost 0 bases, and 6 bases had no gene match. The CDR3 DNA follows: TGCGCCAGCAGCTTGGTTATGGCTAGCGGAGATACGCAGTATTTT. It codes for CASSLVMASGDTQYF. Using reference TRBV5-1 and TRBJ2-3 for the parts outside the CDR3, the full variable domain is KAGVTQTPRYLIKTRGQQVTLSCSPISGHRSVSWYQQTPGQGLQFLFEYFSETQRNKGNFPGRFSGRQFSNSRSEMNVSTLELGDSALYLCASSLVMASGDTQYFGPGTRLTVL.

This clonotype occurred a few times. CDR3 in amino acids: CASSSEGWEGTDTQYF. The CDR3, as DNA: TGCGCCAGCAGCTCCGAAGGTTGGGAGGGCACAGATACGCAGTATTTT. This chain uses TRBV5-1 with TRBJ2-3; D possibly corresponds to TRBD2 (6 bases). Trimming took 3 bases from V and 1 from J, leaving 15 bases between them. The V gene's germline CDR1 is SGHRS and CDR2 YFSETQ. This CDR3 spans 16 amino acids.

This clonotype was found a few times. This chain uses TRBV7-6 with TRBJ2-1; D is possibly TRBD1 or TRBD2 (6 bases each). V gave up 5 bases and J gave up 4 bases, with 15 bases separating them. There are 15 residues in the CDR3. Germline CDR1 reads SGHVS; CDR2 reads FNYEAQ. CDR3 sequence reads: CASSPLGGGYNEQFF. The CDR3 nucleotides are TGTGCCAGCAGCCCCCTCGGGGGCGGGTACAATGAGCAGTTCTTC.

The chain couples TRBV12-3 or TRBV12-4 to TRBJ2-1; the match to TRBD1 covers 7 bases. The CDR3 extends over 17 amino acids. J gave up 5 bases and V 3 bases, and 13 bases lay outside the gene matches. The DNA of the CDR3 is TGTGCCAGCAGTTTGGGGGTGGGGACAGCGTATCACAATGAGCAGTTCTTC. It yields the protein CASSLGVGTAYHNEQFF.

The DNA for the CDR3 is TGCGCCAGCAGCTTGGGGGGTCCAGAGACCCAGTACTTC. This sequence encodes CASSLGGPETQYF. The gene calls are TRBV5-1 and TRBJ2-5; no definite D call. The CDR3 covers 13 residues. Germline V gene sequence: CDR1 SGHRS, CDR2 YFSETQ. The V gene lost 0 bases and the J gene lost 4 bases, with 7 bases spanning the gap.

This clonotype has a handful of counts. J is TRBJ2-7 and V is TRBV3-1; 9 bases match TRBD2. Looked up from germline, CDR1 is LGHDT and CDR2 is YNNKEL (reference sequence). The V and J ends lost 7 bases and 5 bases, in that order; junction bases with no gene match: 18. The CDR3 extends over 17 amino acids. In DNA, the CDR3 is TGTGCCAGCACCGCAAGGGCTTGGGGGACTAGCATCGACGAGCAGTACTTC. Its protein is CASTARAWGTSIDEQYF.

The J gene is TRBJ2-2, the V gene TRBV4-1; the match to TRBD1 covers 10 bases. CDR3 length equals 19 residues. Germline CDR1 reads MGHRA; CDR2 reads YSYEKL. The trim removed 0 bases at V and 5 bases at J, leaving 12 bases unmatched. CDR3 DNA: TGCGCCAGCAGCCAAGATACCCGGGACAGGGGACGGAGGACCGGGGAGCTGTTTTTT. Translating gives CASSQDTRDRGRRTGELFF.

There are many counts of this clonotype. This sequence joins TRBV6-1 and TRBJ2-1, with TRBD2 identical over 10 bases. The CDR3 is made up of 15 amino acids. Germline lookup yields CDR1 MNHNS and CDR2 SASEGT. Unmatched junction bases numbered 6, after V lost 6 bases and J lost 4 bases. In nucleotides, the CDR3 is TGTGCCAGCAGCCGAACTAGCGGGATTTACAATGAGCAGTTCTTC. Its translation: CASSRTSGIYNEQFF.

This clonotype was seen repeatedly, ten times or more. This chain joins TRBV7-3 and TRBJ2-3; 8 bases align to TRBD2. CDR1 and CDR2 (germline): SGHTA, FQGTGA. The ends lost 5 bases at V and 2 bases at J; junction bases unmatched: 3. The CDR3 spans 14 residues. The CDR3 DNA is TGTGCCAGCAGCCTGACTAGCGTCACAGATACGCAGTATTTT. As protein: CASSLTSVTDTQYF. Variable domain in full (rest from reference TRBV7-3 and TRBJ2-3): GAGVSQTPSNKVTEKGKYVELRCDPISGHTALYWYRQSLGQGPEFLIYFQGTGAADDSGLPNDRFFAVRPEGSVSTLKIQRTERGDSAVYLCASSLTSVTDTQYFGPGTRLTVL.

This sequence joins TRBV30 and TRBJ1-5, with D hard to call. Germline V CDR1 and CDR2: GTSNPN, SVGIG (reference sequence). The CDR3 has 14 amino acids. The V end was cut by 0 bases, the J end by 6 bases, with 12 bases between. DNA of the CDR3: TGTGCCTGGAGTGTCGCCGGTAGCGGTCAGCCCCAGCATTTT. It translates to CAWSVAGSGQPQHF.